Each of the 32 T cell receptor beta chains below was sequenced from the same sample in a study of blood T cell repertoires in COVID-19. The data were produced by immunoSEQ multiplex PCR, yet TCRdb's version contains in-frame clones alone and is incomplete. The sample has around 250,000 clones; 86% are singletons. The specimen sequenced was peripheral blood. These receptors were obtained from a woman in her twenties or thirties with active or convalescent COVID-19.

J is TRBJ1-2 and V is TRBV6-6; 8 bases line up with TRBD1. CDR1 MNHNY and CDR2 SVGAGI come from the germline V gene (reference sequence). J was trimmed by 10 bases and V by 5 bases; bases with no gene match: 6. The CDR3 totals 12 residues. CDR3: CASSTPTGAYTF. The CDR3 region has the DNA TGTGCCAGCAGTACTCCGACAGGGGCCTACACCTTC.

The genes are TRBV7-3 and TRBJ1-5, with 10 bases aligning to TRBD1. Germline values: CDR1 SGHTA, CDR2 FQGTGA. The CDR3 has 21 residues. V shed 1 base, J shed 0 bases, and the junction held 15 bases outside the gene matches. In DNA, the CDR3 is TGTGCCAGCAGCTTAAGAGCAACCGGGACAGGGGATTCTTATAGCAATCAGCCCCAGCATTTT. Its translation: CASSLRATGTGDSYSNQPQHF.

The J gene is TRBJ1-3, the V gene TRBV19; weak D call: TRBD1 (6 bases). The V and J ends lost 5 bases and 2 bases respectively, with 10 bases between them. The CDR3 has 14 amino acids. Germline values: CDR1 LNHDA, CDR2 SQIVND (reference sequence). CDR3: CASSAGAPGNTIYF. The CDR3 nucleotides read TGTGCCAGTAGTGCGGGGGCCCCTGGAAACACCATATATTTT. Using reference TRBV19 and TRBJ1-3 for the parts outside the CDR3, the full variable domain is DGGITQSPKYLFRKEGQNVTLSCEQNLNHDAMYWYRQDPGQGLRLIYYSQIVNDFQKGDIAEGYSVSREKKESFPLTVTSAQKNPTAFYLCASSAGAPGNTIYFGEGSWLTVV.

V usage is TRBV15 and J usage is TRBJ1-2; no definite D call. CDR3 length equals 13 residues. Trimming shortened V by 5 bases and J by 4 bases, and 11 bases separated the two germline ends. Germline CDR1 and CDR2: LNHNV and YYDKDF (reference sequence). DNA of the CDR3: TGTGCCACCAGCCCTGGGCGGGTCTATGGCTACACCTTC. It codes for CATSPGRVYGYTF.

V is TRBV10-3 and J is TRBJ2-7, with TRBD1 as a possible D gene (5 bases). Per the germline V gene, CDR1 is ENHRY and CDR2 is SYGVKD. Trimming pared 3 bases from V and 5 bases from J, leaving 14 bases between. This CDR3 is 14 amino acids long. For the CDR3, the DNA is TGTGCCATCAGTGACCGACAGTCAAGGGACGAGCAGTACTTC. Translation: CAISDRQSRDEQYF.

This clone has a single count. The chain joins TRBV7-3 to TRBJ2-7; D remains ambiguous. CDR1 and CDR2 from the germline V gene are SGHTA and FQGTGA. CDR3 size: 14 residues. Trimming shortened V by 7 bases and J by 5 bases, and 18 bases separated the two germline ends. This chain's CDR3 is CASKTSRSIHEQYF. For the CDR3, the DNA is TGTGCCAGCAAAACTTCCAGGTCCATCCACGAGCAGTACTTC.

The rearrangement joins TRBV7-8 to TRBJ2-3; TRBD2 agrees at 9 bases. The CDR3 totals 14 residues. Losses at the gene ends were 3 bases for V and 7 bases for J; bases not matched to a gene: 5. The V gene's germline CDR1 is SGHVS and CDR2 FQNEAQ. Written as DNA, the CDR3 is TGTGCCAGCAGCTTCGCGGGGGGGGCGCATACGCAGTATTTT. Protein: CASSFAGGAHTQYF.

The chain carries TRBV18 and TRBJ1-2, with TRBD1 as a possible D gene (5 bases). V was trimmed by 1 base and J by 0 bases, leaving 12 bases between them. Germline V gene lookup returns CDR1 KGHSH and CDR2 LQKENI. The CDR3 is 16 residues long. CDR3 nucleotide sequence: TGTGCCAGCTCACCACAAGGGGATGACTCTAACTATGGCTACACCTTC. Amino acids: CASSPQGDDSNYGYTF.

The chain has TRBV12-3 or TRBV12-4 and TRBJ1-2; D not certain. CDR3 length: 12 amino acids. The V gene lost 3 bases and the J gene lost 12 bases, with 14 bases spanning the gap. CDR3 loop: CASSLMGGKNTF. The CDR3 DNA reads as TGTGCCAGCAGTTTGATGGGAGGGAAGAACACCTTC.

The chain is built from TRBV4-2 and TRBJ2-3, with 15 bases aligning to TRBD2. With 4 bases clipped from V and 3 bases from J, the junction kept 11 bases outside the gene matches. The CDR3 extends over 19 amino acids. The V gene's germline CDR1 is LGHNA and CDR2 YNFKEQ. CDR3 amino acids: CASSPGLAGGVRGTDTQYF. The CDR3 nucleotides are TGTGCCAGCAGCCCGGGACTAGCGGGGGGTGTCCGAGGTACAGATACGCAGTATTTT.

In this sample, this clone turned up a few times. The rearrangement links TRBV11-2 to TRBJ1-1, with D unresolved. Trimming left V 3 bases short and J 0 bases short, with 11 bases between. The germline gives CDR1 SGHAT, CDR2 FQNNGV. The CDR3 spans 15 residues. The CDR3 spells CASSLEGFVNTEAFF. The CDR3 region has the DNA TGTGCCAGCAGCTTGGAGGGATTCGTGAACACTGAAGCTTTCTTT.

This chain connects TRBV27 to TRBJ1-2, with a possible D match to TRBD1 (5 bases). The CDR3 runs 13 residues. Germline CDR1 reads MNHEY; CDR2 reads SMNVEV (reference sequence). The V end lost 3 bases, the J end lost 7 bases, and 12 bases lay between the germline ends. DNA for the CDR3: TGTGCCAGCAGTTTCTACCCGGGGGGTGGCTACACCTTC. It translates to CASSFYPGGGYTF.

CDR3 bases: TGCGCCAGCAGCCAGGCCGGGACAGGGGTTGGCTACACCTTC. Its translation is CASSQAGTGVGYTF. The chain joins TRBV4-1 to TRBJ1-2, with 10 bases fitting TRBD1. Unmatched junction bases numbered 5, after V lost 3 bases and J lost 7 bases. Germline V gene data show CDR1 as MGHRA and CDR2 as YSYEKL. This CDR3 comprises 14 residues.

The gene calls are TRBV19 and TRBJ1-5; 9 bases line up with TRBD1. V was clipped by 9 bases and J by 0 bases; unmatched bases: 12. CDR3 length: 17 residues. The germline gives CDR1 LNHDA, CDR2 SQIVND (reference sequence). DNA for the CDR3: TGTGCCAGCTGGGACAGGGTGAGGCGGAATAGCAATCAGCCCCAGCATTTT. The encoded protein is CASWDRVRRNSNQPQHF.

The DNA of the CDR3 is TGTGCCAGCAGCCCAGACAGGGCCTATGGCTACACCTTC. This gives the protein CASSPDRAYGYTF. The rearrangement uses TRBV12-3 or TRBV12-4 and TRBJ1-2, with 7 bases identical to TRBD1. CDR3 length: 13 amino acids. With V trimmed by 6 bases and J by 4 bases, 5 bases remained unmatched.

The chain joins TRBV5-4 to TRBJ2-1; maybe TRBD1 (6 bases). CDR3 length: 15 amino acids. Trimming removed 4 bases from V and 5 bases from J, with 16 bases in between. Germline values: CDR1 SGHNT, CDR2 YYREEE (reference sequence). CDR3 bases: TGTGCCAGCAGCCCTCGGACAGCCCTTAACAATGAGCAGTTCTTC. Residues: CASSPRTALNNEQFF. Drawing the rest from reference TRBV5-4 and TRBJ2-1, the complete variable domain is ETGVTQSPTHLIKTRGQQVTLRCSSQSGHNTVSWYQQALGQGPQFIFQYYREEENGRGNFPPRFSGLQFPNYSSELNVNALELDDSALYLCASSPRTALNNEQFFGPGTRLTVL.

The chain couples TRBV6-1 to TRBJ1-6; no firm D call. The V end lost 2 bases, the J end lost 0 bases, and 8 bases lay between the germline ends. The CDR3 totals 16 residues. CDR1 is MNHNS and CDR2 is SASEGT in the germline V gene. CDR3 amino acids: CASSEISSSYNSPLHF. The CDR3 DNA reads TGTGCCAGCAGTGAAATAAGTAGCTCCTATAATTCACCCCTCCACTTT.

V is TRBV11-1 and J is TRBJ2-7; D unclear. The CDR3 covers 14 residues. Germline V gives CDR1 SGHAT, CDR2 FQDESV (reference sequence). Trimming shortened V by 1 base and J by 6 bases, and 13 bases separated the two germline ends. CDR3: CASSLGAGSGEQYF. CDR3 nucleotide sequence: TGTGCCAGCAGCTTAGGGGCAGGTTCCGGCGAGCAGTACTTC.

The chain uses TRBV9 and TRBJ1-1; D unclear. CDR1 is SGDLS and CDR2 is YYNGEE in the germline V gene. The CDR3 is 13 residues long. Trimming stripped 2 bases from V and 3 bases from J, with 8 bases between. The CDR3 DNA reads TGTGCCAGCAGCGTCCGGGTCGACACTGAAGCTTTCTTT. Amino acids: CASSVRVDTEAFF.

The chain recombines TRBV19 with TRBJ1-2; 8 bases align to TRBD1. The CDR3 loop spans 12 amino acids. With V trimmed by 4 bases and J by 7 bases, 2 bases remained unmatched. Germline V gives CDR1 LNHDA, CDR2 SQIVND (reference sequence). CDR3 region: CASSTTGVGYTF. In DNA, the CDR3 is TGTGCCAGTAGTACGACAGGGGTTGGCTACACCTTC.

The chain recombines TRBV7-9 with TRBJ1-2, with D uncertain. Germline CDR1 is SEHNR and CDR2 is FQNEAQ (reference sequence). This CDR3 comprises 14 residues. V was clipped by 1 base and J by 4 bases, with 10 bases between them. CDR3 in DNA: TGTGCCAGCAGCTTAGGCGGCGCTCTCTATGGCTACACCTTC. It codes for CASSLGGALYGYTF.

The chain combines TRBV15 with TRBJ2-7; no definite D call. The CDR3 spans 11 residues. V lost 3 bases, J lost 6 bases, and 6 bases lay in between. Germline V lookup: CDR1 LNHNV, CDR2 YYDKDF (reference sequence). DNA of the CDR3: TGTGCCACCAGCAGGGGCACCGAGCAGTACTTC. Translation gives CATSRGTEQYF.

Note on this clone: The germline gene is not matched at one end of the junction; a read error may be the cause. This chain joins TRBV7-7 and TRBJ2-3; tentatively, D is TRBD2 (5 bases). Germline V gene sequence: CDR1 SSHAT, CDR2 FNYEAQ (reference sequence). This CDR3 is 15 amino acids long. The CDR3 DNA is TGTGCTAGCAGCTTATTCTCGGGGAGCACAGATACGCAGTATTTT. As protein: CASSLFSGSTDTQYF.

The V and J genes are TRBV6-2 or TRBV6-3 and TRBJ2-7; D gene uncertain. CDR1 and CDR2 (germline): MNHEY, SVGEGT. The CDR3 has 13 amino acids. V was shortened by 6 bases and J by 4 bases, with 13 bases between the two germline ends. The CDR3 protein is CASSPTHTYEQYF. In DNA form, the CDR3 reads TGTGCCAGCAGCCCCACGCACACATACGAGCAGTACTTC.

The V call is TRBV29-1, the J call TRBJ2-4; perhaps TRBD2 as D (7 bases). In germline, CDR1 is SQVTM, CDR2 ANQGSEA. Trimming shortened V by 7 bases and J by 3 bases, and 13 bases separated the two germline ends. CDR3 length equals 13 residues. The CDR3 region has the DNA TGCAGCGCTCTGAGGGGGGGCAAAAACATTCAGTACTTC. Amino acid sequence: CSALRGGKNIQYF.

V gene TRBV5-6 combines with J gene TRBJ2-3, with a possible D match to TRBD2 (6 bases). V was trimmed by 6 bases and J by 2 bases, leaving 13 bases between them. CDR3 length equals 14 residues. CDR1 and CDR2 from the germline V gene are SGHDT and YYEEEE. This CDR3 is CASMRGLFTDTQYF. The CDR3, as DNA: TGTGCCAGCATGAGGGGACTTTTCACAGATACGCAGTATTTT.

This chain connects TRBV19 to TRBJ1-5, with D possibly being TRBD1 (5 bases). CDR1 and CDR2 (germline): LNHDA, SQIVND (reference sequence). The V end was cut by 5 bases, the J end by 5 bases, with 19 bases between. This CDR3 has 16 amino acids. The CDR3 loop reads CASSFRPGRGDQPQHF. CDR3 DNA: TGTGCCAGTAGTTTCCGACCGGGGAGGGGTGATCAGCCCCAGCATTTT.

The rearrangement joins TRBV13 to TRBJ2-7, with a possible D match to TRBD1 (6 bases). From germline, CDR1 is PRHDT and CDR2 FYEKMQ (reference sequence). The CDR3 has 14 residues. Trimming shortened V by 0 bases and J by 8 bases, and 14 bases separated the two germline ends. The CDR3 coding sequence is TGTGCCAGCAGCTTAGGGCCCACGGGACAAAAGCAGTACTTC. Protein: CASSLGPTGQKQYF.

This CDR3 reads CASSYPRQGKAEAFF. The CDR3 coding sequence is TGTGCCAGCAGTTACCCCAGACAGGGTAAAGCTGAAGCTTTCTTT. The gene calls are TRBV6-2 or TRBV6-3 and TRBJ1-1, with 7 bases fitting TRBD1. This CDR3 has 15 amino acids. V was pared by 2 bases and J by 6 bases, with 9 bases of the junction left unmatched. CDR1 and CDR2 from the germline V gene are MNHEY and SVGEGT.

In nucleotides, the CDR3 is TGTGCCAGTAGTCGGGACAGGACATCACCCCTCCACTTT. Protein: CASSRDRTSPLHF. The J gene is TRBJ1-6, the V gene TRBV19; 8 bases match TRBD1. This CDR3 region has 13 residues. In germline, CDR1 is LNHDA, CDR2 SQIVND (reference sequence). Trimming removed 5 bases from V and 10 bases from J; junction bases left unmatched: 4.

The chain couples TRBV27 to TRBJ2-1, with D possibly matching TRBD1 (6 bases). CDR3 length: 12 residues. The germline gives CDR1 MNHEY, CDR2 SMNVEV (reference sequence). Trimming removed 8 bases from V and 9 bases from J, with 14 bases in between. In DNA form, the CDR3 reads TGTGCCAGCCTTACAGGGTGGGGTGAGCAGTTCTTC. Translating it yields CASLTGWGEQFF.

The V and J genes are TRBV2 and TRBJ1-3, with 7 bases aligning to TRBD1. The germline V gene encodes CDR1 SNHLY and CDR2 FYNNEI. The V segment lost 6 bases and the J segment 0 bases; nucleotides outside the gene matches: 14. The CDR3 consists of 18 residues. The CDR3 loop is CASSLTGPPFSSGNTIYF. The DNA of the CDR3 is TGTGCCAGCAGCTTGACAGGGCCCCCTTTCAGCTCTGGAAACACCATATATTTT.